This T cell receptor (beta chain) was recorded in a study of T-cell reconstitution after alpha-beta-depleted transplantation in children (dated by TCRdb to the mid-2010s). About the investigation overall: Using TCR repertoire profiling, the study quantitatively followed how T-cell immune reconstitution unfolded in children after TCRalphabeta/CD19-depleted allogeneic hematopoietic cell transplantation. Overall study outcomes, separate from this receptor: Over subsequent months, a decline in hyperexpanded clone frequencies was noted, and after one year, T-cell counts and TCRbeta diversity were mostly ascribed to newly produced T cells. In some patients, the high TCRbeta diversity seen at day 60 was put down to recipient T cells and intrathymic progenitors that had survived conditioning. Apparently early alphabetaT-cell count recovery about two months after transplant reportedly relied on only several hundred rapidly expanded clones derived from non-depleted graft cells.

The CDR3 contains 15 residues, cysteine and phenylalanine counted. This entry keeps only the CDR3 DNA: 45 bases, framed from base 1. The germline V gene gives CDR1 as MDHEN and CDR2 as SYDVKM. V ends up 9 bases short and J 4 bases short, with an unmatched junction base count of 9. Libraries were built with PCR. The reads were generated on an Illumina HiSeq 2500. To normalize quantification of the TCRbeta repertoire, the TCR libraries were built with molecular barcoding that relied on unique molecular identifiers. Through fastp at Q25 and MiXCR, TCRdb rebuilt clones from the public reads, retaining in-frame beta chains. CDR3 protein duplicates are merged, each entry listing the most common genes and DNA. The sample table holds about 220,000 distinct CDR3 sequences, of which roughly 15% were seen once. 35% to 50% of the sample rests with the top ten. Sample treatment or condition, as interpreted from the label and publication: allogeneic hematopoietic cell transplantation with graft depleted of TCRalphabeta T cells and CD19 B cells. The children who served as transplant recipients had been given grafts of TCRalphabeta/CD19-depleted allogeneic hematopoietic cells.

On this clonotype: No cognate antigen has been identified for it. No clone much larger than this one lies a single base away; base qualities are absent.

The chain links TRBV28 with TRBJ1-6; 7 bases in the junction line up with TRBD1. The sequencing used PBMCs, mostly from graft donor cells, collected 360 days after TCRalphabeta/CD19-depleted stem cell transplant. The sequence came from a male patient aged 2 to 10 who had a stem cell transplant for acute lymphoblastic leukemia, so the T cells may come from the graft donor. The sequenced DNA: TGTGCCAGTGTCTCGGGACAGAAATATAATTCACCCCTCCACTTT. Protein translation: CASVSGQKYNSPLHF.